The count of the clone carrying this T cell receptor (beta chain) is one. This CDR3 contains 17 residues. This record comes from a study of blood T cell repertoires in COVID-19. At the level of the study: Donors in the United States, Italy and Spain gave samples during acute or convalescent COVID-19.

The assay was immunoSEQ multiplex PCR, and TCRdb's table has in-frame clones only and misses some. The sample includes 150,000 to 200,000 clones, approximately 82% seen only once; the top ten take about 20%. Material: peripheral blood. This chain connects TRBV21-1 to TRBJ1-3; TRBD1, the table's D call, was not compared with the DNA. TRBV21-1 is a pseudogene. This TCR was recovered from a woman aged 80 or older with acute or convalescent COVID-19. CDR3 nucleotides: TGTGCCAGCAGCGTCACCGCCGGACAGAGCTCTGGAAACACCATATATTTT. Translation: CASSVTAGQSSGNTIYF.